One T cell receptor beta chain is described in this entry. Its antigen remains unknown. Germline lookup yields CDR1 SGHRS and CDR2 YFSETQ. The CDR3 runs 13 residues. V was trimmed by 3 bases and J by 4 bases, leaving 11 bases between them. This entry belongs to a study of T-cell memory formation after mild COVID-19. Study details: TCR clusters were mostly donor specific.

Findings of the study overall: Later expanders leaned toward CD4+, whereas clones contracting from day 15 to 85 were balanced CD4/CD8.

In TCRdb, the 5' RACE reads were re-called with MiXCR into one record per CDR3 protein. The sample shows some 340,000 distinct CDR3 sequences, 13% of them seen only once. The sequenced sample consisted of PBMCs or a T cell subset sorted from them (not recorded which). This chain connects TRBV5-1 to TRBJ2-7; D gene uncertain. This TCR was sampled from a man between 18 and 29 years old who had mild COVID-19 (a few samples of this study predate the infection). Cell type and time point are not known. In nucleotides, the CDR3 is TGCGCCAGCAGCTGGGCGTCTGTTTACGAGCAGTACTTC. It translates to CASSWASVYEQYF.